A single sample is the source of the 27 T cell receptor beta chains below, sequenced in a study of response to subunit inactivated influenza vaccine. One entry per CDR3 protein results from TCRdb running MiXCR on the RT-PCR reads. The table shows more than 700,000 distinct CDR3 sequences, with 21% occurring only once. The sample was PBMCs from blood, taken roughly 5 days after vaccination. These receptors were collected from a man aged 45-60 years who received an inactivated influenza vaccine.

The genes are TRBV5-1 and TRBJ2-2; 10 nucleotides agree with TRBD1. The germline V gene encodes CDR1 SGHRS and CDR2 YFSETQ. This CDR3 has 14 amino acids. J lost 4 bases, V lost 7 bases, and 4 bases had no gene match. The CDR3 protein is CASRQGAVTGELFF. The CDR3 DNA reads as TGCGCCAGCCGACAGGGGGCGGTCACCGGGGAGCTGTTTTTT.

The CDR3 here is CASSLDPLAGEETQYF. Written as DNA, the CDR3 is TGCGCCAGCAGCTTGGACCCCCTAGCGGGAGAAGAGACCCAGTACTTC. The chain has TRBV5-1 and TRBJ2-5; 10 bases are a match to TRBD2. Germline V CDR1 and CDR2: SGHRS, YFSETQ. V lost 0 bases, J lost 3 bases, and 5 bases stayed unmatched. The CDR3 is 16 amino acids.

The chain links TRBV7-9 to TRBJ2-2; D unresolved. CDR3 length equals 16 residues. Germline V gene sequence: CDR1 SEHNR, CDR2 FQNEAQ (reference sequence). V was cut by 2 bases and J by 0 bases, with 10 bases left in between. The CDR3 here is CASSLYGSTNTGELFF. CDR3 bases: TGTGCCAGCAGCTTATACGGCAGCACGAACACCGGGGAGCTGTTTTTT.

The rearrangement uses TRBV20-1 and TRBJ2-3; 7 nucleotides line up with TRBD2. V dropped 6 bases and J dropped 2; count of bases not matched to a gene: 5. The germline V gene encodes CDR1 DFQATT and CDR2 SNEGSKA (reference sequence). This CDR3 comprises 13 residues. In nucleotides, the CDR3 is TGCAGTGCGCTAGCGGTTAACACAGATACGCAGTATTTT. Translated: CSALAVNTDTQYF.

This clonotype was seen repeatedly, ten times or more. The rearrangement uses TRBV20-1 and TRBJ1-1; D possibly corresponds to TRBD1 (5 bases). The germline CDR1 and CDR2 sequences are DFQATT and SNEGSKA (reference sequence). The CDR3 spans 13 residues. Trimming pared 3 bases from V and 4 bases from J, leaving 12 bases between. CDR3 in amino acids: CSASLGHSTEAFF. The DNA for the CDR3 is TGCAGTGCTAGTTTGGGGCATAGCACTGAAGCTTTCTTT.

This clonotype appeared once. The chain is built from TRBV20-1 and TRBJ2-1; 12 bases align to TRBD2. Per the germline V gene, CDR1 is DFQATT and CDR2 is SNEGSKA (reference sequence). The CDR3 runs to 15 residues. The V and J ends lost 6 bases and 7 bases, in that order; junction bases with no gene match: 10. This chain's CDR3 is CSADLTSGGKNEQFF. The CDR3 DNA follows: TGCAGTGCCGACCTTACTAGCGGGGGGAAGAATGAGCAGTTCTTC.

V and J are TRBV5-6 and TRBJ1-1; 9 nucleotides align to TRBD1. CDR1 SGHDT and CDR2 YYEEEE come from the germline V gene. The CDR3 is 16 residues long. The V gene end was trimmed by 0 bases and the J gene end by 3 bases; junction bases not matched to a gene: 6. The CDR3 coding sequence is TGTGCCAGCAGCTTGGGGGCACAGGGGGCGGACACTGAAGCTTTCTTT. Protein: CASSLGAQGADTEAFF. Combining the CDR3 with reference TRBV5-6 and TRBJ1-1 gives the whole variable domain DAGVTQSPTHLIKTRGQQVTLRCSPKSGHDTVSWYQQALGQGPQFIFQYYEEEERQRGNFPDRFSGHQFPNYSSELNVNALLLGDSALYLCASSLGAQGADTEAFFGQGTRLTVV.

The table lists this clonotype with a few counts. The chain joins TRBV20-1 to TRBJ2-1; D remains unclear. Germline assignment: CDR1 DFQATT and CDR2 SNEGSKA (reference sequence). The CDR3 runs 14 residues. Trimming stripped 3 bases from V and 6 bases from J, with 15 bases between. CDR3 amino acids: CSASPDAWSNEQFF. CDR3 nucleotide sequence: TGCAGTGCTAGCCCGGACGCCTGGTCCAATGAGCAGTTCTTC.

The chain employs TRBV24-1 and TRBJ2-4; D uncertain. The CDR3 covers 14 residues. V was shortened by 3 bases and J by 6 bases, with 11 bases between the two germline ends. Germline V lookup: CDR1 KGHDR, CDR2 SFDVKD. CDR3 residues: CATSDSLEINIQYF. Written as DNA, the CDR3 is TGTGCCACCAGTGATAGTCTGGAGATAAACATTCAGTACTTC.

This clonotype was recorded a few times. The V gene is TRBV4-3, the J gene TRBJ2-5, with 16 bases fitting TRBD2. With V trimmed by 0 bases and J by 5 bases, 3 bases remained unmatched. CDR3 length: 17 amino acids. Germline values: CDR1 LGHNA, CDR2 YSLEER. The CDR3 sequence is CASSQEGLAGGLETQYF. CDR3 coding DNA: TGCGCCAGCAGCCAAGAGGGACTAGCGGGAGGGTTGGAGACCCAGTACTTC.

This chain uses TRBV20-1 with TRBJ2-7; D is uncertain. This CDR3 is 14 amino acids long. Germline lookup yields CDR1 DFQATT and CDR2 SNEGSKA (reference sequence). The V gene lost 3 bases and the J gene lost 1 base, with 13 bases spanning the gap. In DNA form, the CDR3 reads TGCAGTGCTAGCTCGTTCGGGTCATCCTACGAGCAGTACTTC. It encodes CSASSFGSSYEQYF.

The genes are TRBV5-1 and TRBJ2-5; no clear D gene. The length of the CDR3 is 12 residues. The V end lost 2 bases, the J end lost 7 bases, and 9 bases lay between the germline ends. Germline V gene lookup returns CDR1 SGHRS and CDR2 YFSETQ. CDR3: CASSFDRRTQYF. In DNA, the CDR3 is TGCGCCAGCAGCTTTGATCGGAGGACCCAGTACTTC. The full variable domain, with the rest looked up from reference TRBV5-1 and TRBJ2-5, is KAGVTQTPRYLIKTRGQQVTLSCSPISGHRSVSWYQQTPGQGLQFLFEYFSETQRNKGNFPGRFSGRQFSNSRSEMNVSTLELGDSALYLCASSFDRRTQYFGPGTRLLVL.

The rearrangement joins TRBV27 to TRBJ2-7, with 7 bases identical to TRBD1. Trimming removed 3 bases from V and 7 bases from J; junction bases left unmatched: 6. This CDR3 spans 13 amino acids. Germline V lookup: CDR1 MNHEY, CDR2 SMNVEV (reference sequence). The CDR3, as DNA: TGTGCCAGCAGTTTGCAGACAGGGCGTGAGCAGTACTTC. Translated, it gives CASSLQTGREQYF.

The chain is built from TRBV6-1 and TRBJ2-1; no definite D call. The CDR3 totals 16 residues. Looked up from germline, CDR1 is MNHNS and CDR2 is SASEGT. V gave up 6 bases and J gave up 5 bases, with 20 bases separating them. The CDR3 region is CASRTELNQRDNEQFF. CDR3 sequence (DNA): TGTGCCAGCAGGACCGAACTTAACCAAAGGGACAATGAGCAGTTCTTC.

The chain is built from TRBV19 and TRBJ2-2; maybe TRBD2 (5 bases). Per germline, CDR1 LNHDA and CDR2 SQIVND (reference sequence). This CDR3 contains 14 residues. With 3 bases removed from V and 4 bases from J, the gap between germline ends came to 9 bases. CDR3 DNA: TGTGCCAGTAGTATCCCCGCGGGCACCGGGGAGCTGTTTTTT. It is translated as CASSIPAGTGELFF. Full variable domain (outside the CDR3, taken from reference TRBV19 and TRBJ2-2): DGGITQSPKYLFRKEGQNVTLSCEQNLNHDAMYWYRQDPGQGLRLIYYSQIVNDFQKGDIAEGYSVSREKKESFPLTVTSAQKNPTAFYLCASSIPAGTGELFFGEGSRLTVL.

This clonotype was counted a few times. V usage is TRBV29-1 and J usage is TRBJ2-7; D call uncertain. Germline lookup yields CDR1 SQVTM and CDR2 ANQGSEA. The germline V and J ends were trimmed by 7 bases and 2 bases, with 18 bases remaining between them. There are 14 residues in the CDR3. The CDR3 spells CSAVKPGLTYEQYF. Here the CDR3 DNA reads TGCAGCGCTGTCAAGCCTGGCCTTACCTACGAGCAGTACTTC.

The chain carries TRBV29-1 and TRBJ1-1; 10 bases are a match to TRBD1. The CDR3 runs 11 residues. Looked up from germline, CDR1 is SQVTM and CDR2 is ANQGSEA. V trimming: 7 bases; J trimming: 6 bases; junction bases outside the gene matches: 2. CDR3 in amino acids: CSAGQGAEAFF. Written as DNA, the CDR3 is TGCAGCGCCGGACAGGGGGCTGAAGCTTTCTTT. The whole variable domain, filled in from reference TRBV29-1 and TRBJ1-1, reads SAVISQKPSRDICQRGTSLTIQCQVDSQVTMMFWYRQQPGQSLTLIATANQGSEATYESGFVIDKFPISRPNLTFSTLTVSNMSPEDSSIYLCSAGQGAEAFFGQGTRLTVV.

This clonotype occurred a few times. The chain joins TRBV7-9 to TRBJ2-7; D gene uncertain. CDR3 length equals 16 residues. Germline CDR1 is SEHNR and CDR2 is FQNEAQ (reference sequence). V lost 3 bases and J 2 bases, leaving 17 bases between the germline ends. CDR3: CASSLGFRTETYEQYF. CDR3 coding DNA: TGTGCCAGCAGCTTGGGCTTTAGGACGGAGACCTACGAGCAGTACTTC.

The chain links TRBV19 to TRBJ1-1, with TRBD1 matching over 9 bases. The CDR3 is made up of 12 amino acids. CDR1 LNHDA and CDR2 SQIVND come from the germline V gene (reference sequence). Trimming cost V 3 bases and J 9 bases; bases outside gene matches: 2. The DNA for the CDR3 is TGTGCCAGTAGTATTGGGACAGGGAAAGCTTTCTTT. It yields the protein CASSIGTGKAFF.

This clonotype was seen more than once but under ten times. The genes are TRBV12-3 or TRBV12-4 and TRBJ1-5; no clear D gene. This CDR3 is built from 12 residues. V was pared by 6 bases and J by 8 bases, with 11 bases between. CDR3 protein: CASSTGWEPQHF. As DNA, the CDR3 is TGTGCCAGCAGCACCGGATGGGAGCCCCAGCATTTT.

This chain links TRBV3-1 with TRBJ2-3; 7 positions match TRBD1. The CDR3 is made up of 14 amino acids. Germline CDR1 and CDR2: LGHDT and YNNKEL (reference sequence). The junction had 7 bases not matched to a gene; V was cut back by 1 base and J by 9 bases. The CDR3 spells CASSQVGQAGTQYF. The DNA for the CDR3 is TGTGCCAGCAGCCAAGTCGGACAGGCTGGAACGCAGTATTTT.

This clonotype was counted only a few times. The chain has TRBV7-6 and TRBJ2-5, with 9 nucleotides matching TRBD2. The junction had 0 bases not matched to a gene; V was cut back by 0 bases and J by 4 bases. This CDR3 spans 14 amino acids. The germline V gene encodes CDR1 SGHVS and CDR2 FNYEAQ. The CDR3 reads CASSLATSGETQYF. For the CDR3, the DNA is TGTGCCAGCAGCTTAGCGACTAGCGGAGAGACCCAGTACTTC.

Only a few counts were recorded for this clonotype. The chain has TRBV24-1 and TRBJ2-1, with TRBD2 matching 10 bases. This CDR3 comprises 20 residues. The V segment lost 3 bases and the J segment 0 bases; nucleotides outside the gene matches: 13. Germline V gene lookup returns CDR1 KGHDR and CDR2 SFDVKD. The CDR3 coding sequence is TGTGCCACCAGTGATCGGTTTGAGACTAGCGGGCCAAGCTCCTACAATGAGCAGTTCTTC. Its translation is CATSDRFETSGPSSYNEQFF.

The CDR3 DNA reads as TGTGCCAGCAGGCCGAAACAGGGGGGTAGGAACACCGGGGAGCTGTTTTTT. It yields the protein CASRPKQGGRNTGELFF. The V gene is TRBV7-9, the J gene TRBJ2-2; 8 positions agree with TRBD1. The V and J ends lost 6 bases and 1 base, in that order; junction bases with no gene match: 10. Per germline, CDR1 SEHNR and CDR2 FQNEAQ (reference sequence). This CDR3 comprises 17 residues.

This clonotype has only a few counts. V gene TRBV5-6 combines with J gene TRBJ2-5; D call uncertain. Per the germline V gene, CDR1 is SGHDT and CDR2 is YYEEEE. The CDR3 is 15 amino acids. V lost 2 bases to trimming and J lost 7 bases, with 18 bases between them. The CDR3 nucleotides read TGTGCCAGCAGCTTTTCATCGGCTCTTTCGGGGACCCAGTACTTC. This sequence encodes CASSFSSALSGTQYF.

Written as DNA, the CDR3 is TGTGCCAGCAGCCAAGATCTCCTGGGACGTGCCTACGAGCAGTACTTC. Residues: CASSQDLLGRAYEQYF. This rearrangement joins TRBV3-1 to TRBJ2-7, with D perhaps TRBD1 or TRBD2 (5 bases each). V lost 0 bases and J 2 bases, leaving 14 bases between the germline ends. The CDR3 is 16 residues long. Germline CDR1 reads LGHDT; CDR2 reads YNNKEL (reference sequence).

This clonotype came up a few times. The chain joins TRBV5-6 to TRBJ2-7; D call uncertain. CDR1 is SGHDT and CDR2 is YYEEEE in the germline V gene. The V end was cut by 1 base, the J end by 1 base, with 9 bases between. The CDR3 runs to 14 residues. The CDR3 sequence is CASSLLQNSYEQYF. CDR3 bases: TGTGCCAGCAGCTTGCTTCAAAATTCCTACGAGCAGTACTTC.